This is a list of T cell receptor beta chains from one sample in a study of blood T cell repertoires in COVID-19. Sequenced by immunoSEQ multiplex PCR; TCRdb stores in-frame clones only, minus some. The repertoire holds 70,000 to 75,000 clones, with roughly 82% as singletons. The sequencing sample was made of peripheral blood. The receptors here all came from a woman between 55 and 75 years old with acute or convalescent COVID-19. The conserved cysteine and the conserved F or W are not part of the CDR3 here. The order of the fields is V gene, clone size, J gene, CDR3 protein. A clone size is listed for some rows: how often the clone was seen (once, few, many), or a class if it is expanded.

V gene: TRBV3-1/TRBV3-2
clone size: .
J gene: TRBJ1-2
CDR3 protein: ASSQEERLGSGYGYT

V gene: TRBV11-2
clone size: .
J gene: TRBJ1-5
CDR3 protein: ASSLSLRGNQPQH

V gene: TRBV6-6
clone size: .
J gene: TRBJ1-2
CDR3 protein: ASNSLRRNYGYT

V gene: TRBV6-1
clone size: .
J gene: TRBJ2-7
CDR3 protein: ASWGLAGSYEQY

V gene: TRBV5-1
clone size: .
J gene: TRBJ1-2
CDR3 protein: ASSLHTRGQVLYGYT

V gene: TRBV28
clone size: .
J gene: TRBJ1-2
CDR3 protein: ASSFRAQGAGGYT

V gene: TRBV28
clone size: .
J gene: TRBJ2-3
CDR3 protein: ATGRRGGRADTQY

V gene: TRBV28
clone size: .
J gene: TRBJ2-3
CDR3 protein: ASSLLAGAGDTQY

V gene: TRBV5-1
clone size: .
J gene: TRBJ2-7
CDR3 protein: ASSPGTGTYEQY

V gene: TRBV12-5
clone size: .
J gene: TRBJ1-1
CDR3 protein: ASGFSNTEAF

V gene: TRBV28
clone size: .
J gene: TRBJ2-1
CDR3 protein: ASSLKSGEQF

V gene: TRBV6-5
clone size: .
J gene: TRBJ1-1
CDR3 protein: ASNPRTGGDQKAF

V gene: TRBV12-2
clone size: .
J gene: TRBJ1-2
CDR3 protein: ASRSKVRTGVNGYT

V gene: TRBV5-6
clone size: .
J gene: TRBJ1-2
CDR3 protein: ASSSRDRYYGYT

V gene: TRBV5-6
clone size: .
J gene: TRBJ1-2
CDR3 protein: ASSLMSVDEGINYGYT

V gene: TRBV10-3
clone size: .
J gene: TRBJ1-1
CDR3 protein: AISESGQGVMNTEAF

V gene: TRBV9
clone size: .
J gene: TRBJ2-1
CDR3 protein: ASSPGLAYNEQF

V gene: TRBV6-5
clone size: .
J gene: TRBJ2-5
CDR3 protein: ASSFTGRRETQY

V gene: TRBV2
clone size: once
J gene: TRBJ1-4
CDR3 protein: ASSQGARRTNEKLF

V gene: TRBV3-1/TRBV3-2
clone size: .
J gene: TRBJ2-3
CDR3 protein: ASSQRTIRDTQY

V gene: TRBV19
clone size: .
J gene: TRBJ2-5
CDR3 protein: ASSSGGIQETQY

V gene: TRBV14
clone size: .
J gene: TRBJ2-7
CDR3 protein: ASSPSASGRAGGYEQY

V gene: TRBV5-1
clone size: .
J gene: TRBJ2-1
CDR3 protein: ASSLSVAGVNEQF

V gene: TRBV6-6
clone size: .
J gene: TRBJ2-5
CDR3 protein: ASSYGRTGQETQY

V gene: TRBV5-6
clone size: .
J gene: TRBJ2-5
CDR3 protein: ASSSYQREETQY

V gene: TRBV11-3
clone size: .
J gene: TRBJ2-1
CDR3 protein: ASSLRTNSEQF

V gene: TRBV20-1
clone size: .
J gene: TRBJ1-1
CDR3 protein: SARKTSTQQ

V gene: TRBV9
clone size: .
J gene: TRBJ2-3
CDR3 protein: ASSPHGLAGGFRDTQY

V gene: TRBV6-5
clone size: .
J gene: TRBJ1-1
CDR3 protein: ASSYGGGNTEAF

V gene: TRBV30
clone size: .
J gene: TRBJ1-6
CDR3 protein: AWSPTKSPLH

V gene: TRBV19
clone size: .
J gene: TRBJ2-1
CDR3 protein: ASRPRDRVYNEQF

V gene: TRBV5-5
clone size: .
J gene: TRBJ1-6
CDR3 protein: ASSLIGTGGYNSPLH

V gene: TRBV9
clone size: .
J gene: TRBJ1-6
CDR3 protein: ASSVGADSISPLH

V gene: TRBV5-6
clone size: .
J gene: TRBJ1-2
CDR3 protein: ASSPRQVLGGYT

V gene: TRBV21-1
clone size: .
J gene: TRBJ1-4
CDR3 protein: ASSKGRGGFGEKLF

V gene: TRBV19
clone size: .
J gene: TRBJ1-6
CDR3 protein: ASSFASLNSPLH

V gene: TRBV24-1
clone size: .
J gene: TRBJ2-7
CDR3 protein: ATSSGTTYEQY

V gene: TRBV6-6
clone size: .
J gene: TRBJ1-5
CDR3 protein: ASRYRGPQPQH

V gene: TRBV15
clone size: .
J gene: TRBJ1-3
CDR3 protein: ATSRARGAVLNTIY

V gene: TRBV19
clone size: .
J gene: TRBJ2-2
CDR3 protein: ASIGRTTNTGELF

V gene: TRBV3-1/TRBV3-2
clone size: .
J gene: TRBJ1-6
CDR3 protein: ASSHGGQGSSYNSPLH

V gene: TRBV11-1
clone size: .
J gene: TRBJ2-7
CDR3 protein: ASSLRYEQY

V gene: TRBV3-1/TRBV3-2
clone size: .
J gene: TRBJ2-4
CDR3 protein: ASSQGVGSLANIQY

V gene: TRBV9
clone size: few
J gene: TRBJ2-2
CDR3 protein: ATEKPPIAGGDTGELF

V gene: TRBV6-1
clone size: once
J gene: TRBJ2-5
CDR3 protein: ASSEGQGGETQY

V gene: TRBV6-5
clone size: .
J gene: TRBJ1-2
CDR3 protein: ASKLDRLDGYT

V gene: TRBV28
clone size: .
J gene: TRBJ1-5
CDR3 protein: ASSFPGGTNSNQPQH

V gene: TRBV6-5
clone size: .
J gene: TRBJ1-2
CDR3 protein: ASRPQGNYGYT

V gene: TRBV10-2
clone size: .
J gene: TRBJ1-5
CDR3 protein: ASSESRGGGYQPQH

V gene: TRBV19
clone size: once
J gene: TRBJ2-2
CDR3 protein: ASSFGTGRTGELF

V gene: TRBV28
clone size: .
J gene: TRBJ2-7
CDR3 protein: ASGGSGLSSYEQY

V gene: TRBV28
clone size: .
J gene: TRBJ2-7
CDR3 protein: ASSLSQGTLGQY

V gene: TRBV19
clone size: .
J gene: TRBJ1-2
CDR3 protein: ASSISGRGYT

V gene: TRBV27
clone size: few
J gene: TRBJ1-5
CDR3 protein: ASSPWGTAKGSNQPQH